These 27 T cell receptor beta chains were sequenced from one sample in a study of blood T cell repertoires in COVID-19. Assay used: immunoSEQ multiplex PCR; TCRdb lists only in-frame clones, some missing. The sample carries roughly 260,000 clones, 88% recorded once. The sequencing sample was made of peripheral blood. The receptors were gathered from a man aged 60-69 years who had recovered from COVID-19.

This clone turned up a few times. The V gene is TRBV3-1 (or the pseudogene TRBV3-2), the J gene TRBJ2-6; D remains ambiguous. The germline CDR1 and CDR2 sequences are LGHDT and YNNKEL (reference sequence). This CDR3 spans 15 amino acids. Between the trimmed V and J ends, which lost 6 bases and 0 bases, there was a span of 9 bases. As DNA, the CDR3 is TGTGCCAGCAGGAACTACGACTCTGGGGCCAACGTCCTGACTTTC. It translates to CASRNYDSGANVLTF.

CDR3 residues: CASRKDGGSGNTIYF. The DNA for the CDR3 is TGTGCCAGCAGAAAGGACGGAGGCTCTGGAAACACCATATATTTT. The chain uses TRBV5-4 and TRBJ1-3; no definite D call. The CDR3 spans 15 residues. Germline assignment: CDR1 SGHNT and CDR2 YYREEE (reference sequence). V lost 5 bases, J lost 0 bases, and 12 bases lay in between.

CDR3 in DNA: TGTGCCAGCAGCTTGGGAGCGGGGGGGGTATCCTACGAGCAGTACTTC. Protein: CASSLGAGGVSYEQYF. The rearrangement links TRBV5-4 to TRBJ2-7, with 10 bases fitting TRBD2. The CDR3 contains 16 residues. Germline assignment: CDR1 SGHNT and CDR2 YYREEE (reference sequence). The trim removed 0 bases at V and 1 base at J, leaving 4 bases unmatched.

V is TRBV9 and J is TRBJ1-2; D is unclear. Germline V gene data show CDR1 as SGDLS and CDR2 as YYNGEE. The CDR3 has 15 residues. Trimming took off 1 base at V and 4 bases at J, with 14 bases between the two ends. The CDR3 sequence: CASSVNPASIYGYTF. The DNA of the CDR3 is TGTGCCAGCAGCGTAAACCCTGCGTCAATCTATGGCTACACCTTC.

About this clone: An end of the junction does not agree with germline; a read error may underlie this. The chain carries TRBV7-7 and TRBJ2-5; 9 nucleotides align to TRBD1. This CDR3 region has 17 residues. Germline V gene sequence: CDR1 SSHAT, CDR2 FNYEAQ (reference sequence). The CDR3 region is CASSPQGQGRSQETQYF. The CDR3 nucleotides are TGTGCTAGCAGCCCGCAGGGACAGGGCCGTTCTCAAGAGACCCAGTACTTC. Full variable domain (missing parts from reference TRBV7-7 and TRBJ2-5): GAGVSQSPRYKVTKRGQDVTLRCDPISSHATLYWYQQALGQGPEFLTYFNYEAQPDKSGLPSDRFSAERPEGSISTLTIQRTEQRDSAMYRCASSPQGQGRSQETQYFGPGTRLLVL.

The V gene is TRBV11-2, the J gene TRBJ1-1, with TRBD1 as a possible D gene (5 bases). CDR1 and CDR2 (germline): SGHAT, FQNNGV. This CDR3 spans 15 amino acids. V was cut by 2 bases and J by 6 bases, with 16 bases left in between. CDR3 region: CASSLLQGRIAEAFF. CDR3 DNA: TGTGCCAGCAGCTTACTGCAGGGCAGGATCGCTGAAGCTTTCTTT.

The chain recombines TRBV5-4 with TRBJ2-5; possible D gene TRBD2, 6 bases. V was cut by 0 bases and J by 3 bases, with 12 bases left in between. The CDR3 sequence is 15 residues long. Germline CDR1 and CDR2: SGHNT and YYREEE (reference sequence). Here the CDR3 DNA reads TGTGCCAGCAGCTTGGACGGGACTTCTAAAGAGACCCAGTACTTC. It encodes CASSLDGTSKETQYF.

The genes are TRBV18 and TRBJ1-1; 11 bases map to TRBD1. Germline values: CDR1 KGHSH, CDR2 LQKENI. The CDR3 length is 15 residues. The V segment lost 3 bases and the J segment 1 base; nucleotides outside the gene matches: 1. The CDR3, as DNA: TGTGCCAGCTCACCGGGGACAGGGGGGAACACTGAAGCTTTCTTT. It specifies CASSPGTGGNTEAFF.

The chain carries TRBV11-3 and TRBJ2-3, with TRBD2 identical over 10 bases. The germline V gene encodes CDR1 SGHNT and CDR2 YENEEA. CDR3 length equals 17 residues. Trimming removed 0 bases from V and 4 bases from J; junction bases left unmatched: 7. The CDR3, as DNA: TGTGCCAGCAGCTTAGAGGCGTTGAGCGGGGGGGCAGATACGCAGTATTTT. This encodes CASSLEALSGGADTQYF. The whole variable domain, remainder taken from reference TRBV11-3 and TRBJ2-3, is EAGVVQSPRYKIIEKKQPVAFWCNPISGHNTLYWYLQNLGQGPELLIRYENEEAVDDSQLPKDRFSAERLKGVDSTLKIQPAELGDSAVYLCASSLEALSGGADTQYFGPGTRLTVL.

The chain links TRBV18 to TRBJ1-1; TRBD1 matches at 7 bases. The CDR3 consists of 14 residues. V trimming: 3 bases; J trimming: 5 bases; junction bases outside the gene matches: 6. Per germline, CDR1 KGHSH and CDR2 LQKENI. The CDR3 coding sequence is TGTGCCAGCTCACCCGACAGGGTCGTGACTGAAGCTTTCTTT. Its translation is CASSPDRVVTEAFF.

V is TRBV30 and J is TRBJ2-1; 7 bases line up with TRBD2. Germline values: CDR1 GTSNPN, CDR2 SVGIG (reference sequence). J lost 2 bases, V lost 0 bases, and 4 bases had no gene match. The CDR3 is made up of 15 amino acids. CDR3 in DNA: TGTGCCTGGAGTGTATCTAGCGGACCCTACAATGAGCAGTTCTTC. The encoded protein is CAWSVSSGPYNEQFF.

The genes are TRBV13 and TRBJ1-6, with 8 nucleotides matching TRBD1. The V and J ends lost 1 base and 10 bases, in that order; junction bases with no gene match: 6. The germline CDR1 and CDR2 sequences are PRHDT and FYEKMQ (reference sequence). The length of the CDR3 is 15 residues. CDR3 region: CASSLADRVDSPLHF. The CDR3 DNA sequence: TGTGCCAGCAGCTTAGCGGACAGGGTGGACTCACCCCTCCACTTT.

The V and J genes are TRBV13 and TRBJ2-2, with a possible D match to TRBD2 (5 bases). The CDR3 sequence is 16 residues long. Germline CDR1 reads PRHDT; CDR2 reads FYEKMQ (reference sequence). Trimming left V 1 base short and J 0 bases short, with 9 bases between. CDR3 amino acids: CASSLVSGTNTGELFF. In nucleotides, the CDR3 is TGTGCCAGCAGCTTAGTTTCGGGGACGAACACCGGGGAGCTGTTTTTT. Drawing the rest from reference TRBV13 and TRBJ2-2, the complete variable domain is AAGVIQSPRHLIKEKRETATLKCYPIPRHDTVYWYQQGPGQDPQFLISFYEKMQSDKGSIPDRFSAQQFSDYHSELNMSSLELGDSALYFCASSLVSGTNTGELFFGEGSRLTVL.

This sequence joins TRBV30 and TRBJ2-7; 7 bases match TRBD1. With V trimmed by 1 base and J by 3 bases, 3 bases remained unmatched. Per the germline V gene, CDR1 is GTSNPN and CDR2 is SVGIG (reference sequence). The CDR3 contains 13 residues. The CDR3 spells CAWSGAGGYEQYF. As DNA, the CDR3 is TGTGCCTGGAGTGGGGCAGGGGGCTACGAGCAGTACTTC.

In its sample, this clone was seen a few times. The CDR3 DNA is TGTGCCAGCACCAATACAGGGGACTACGAGCAGTACTTC. Its translation: CASTNTGDYEQYF. The chain links TRBV6-5 to TRBJ2-7, with 7 bases identical to TRBD1. Germline V gene data show CDR1 as MNHEY and CDR2 as SVGAGI. The CDR3 runs 13 residues. The V gene end was trimmed by 7 bases and the J gene end by 3 bases; junction bases not matched to a gene: 6.

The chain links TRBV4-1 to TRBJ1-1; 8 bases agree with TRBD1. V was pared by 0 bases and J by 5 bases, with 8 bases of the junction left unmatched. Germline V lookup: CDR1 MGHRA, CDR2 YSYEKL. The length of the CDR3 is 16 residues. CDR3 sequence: CASSQDRGQVGTEAFF. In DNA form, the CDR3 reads TGCGCCAGCAGCCAAGACAGGGGGCAAGTAGGAACTGAAGCTTTCTTT.

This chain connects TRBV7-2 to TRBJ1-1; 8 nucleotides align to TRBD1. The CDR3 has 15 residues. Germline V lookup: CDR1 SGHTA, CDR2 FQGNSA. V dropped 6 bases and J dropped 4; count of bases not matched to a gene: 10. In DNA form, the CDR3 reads TGTGCCAGCAGAGGATATACAGGGGGTGGCACTGAAGCTTTCTTT. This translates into CASRGYTGGGTEAFF.

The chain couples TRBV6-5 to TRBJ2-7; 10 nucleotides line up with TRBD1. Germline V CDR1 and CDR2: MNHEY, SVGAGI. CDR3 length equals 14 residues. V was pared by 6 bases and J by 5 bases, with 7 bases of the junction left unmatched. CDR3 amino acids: CASRTTGGSDEQYF. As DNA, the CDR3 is TGTGCCAGCAGGACGACAGGGGGCTCGGACGAGCAGTACTTC.

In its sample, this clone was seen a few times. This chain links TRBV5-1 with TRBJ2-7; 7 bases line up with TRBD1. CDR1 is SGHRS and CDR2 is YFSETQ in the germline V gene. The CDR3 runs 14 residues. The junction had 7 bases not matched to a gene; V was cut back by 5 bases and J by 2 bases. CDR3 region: CASSTGQETYEQYF. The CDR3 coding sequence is TGCGCCAGCAGTACAGGACAGGAGACCTACGAGCAGTACTTC.

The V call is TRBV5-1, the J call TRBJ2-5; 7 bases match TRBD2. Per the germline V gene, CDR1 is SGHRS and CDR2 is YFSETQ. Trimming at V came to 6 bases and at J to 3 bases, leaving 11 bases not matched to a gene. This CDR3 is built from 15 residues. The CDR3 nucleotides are TGCGCCAGCACATCCCTCCCCGCGGGGGAAGAGACCCAGTACTTC. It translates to CASTSLPAGEETQYF.

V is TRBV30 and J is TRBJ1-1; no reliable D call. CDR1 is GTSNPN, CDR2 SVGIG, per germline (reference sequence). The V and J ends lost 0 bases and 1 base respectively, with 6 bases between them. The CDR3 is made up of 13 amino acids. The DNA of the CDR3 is TGTGCCTGGAGTGTACTACCGAACACTGAAGCTTTCTTT. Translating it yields CAWSVLPNTEAFF.

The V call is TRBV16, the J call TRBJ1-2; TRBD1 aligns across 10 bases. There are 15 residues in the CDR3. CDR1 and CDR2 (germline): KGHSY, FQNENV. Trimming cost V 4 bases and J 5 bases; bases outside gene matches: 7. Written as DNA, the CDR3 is TGTGCCAGCAGCCCCATCGCGGGACAGGGGTATGGCTACACCTTC. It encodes CASSPIAGQGYGYTF.

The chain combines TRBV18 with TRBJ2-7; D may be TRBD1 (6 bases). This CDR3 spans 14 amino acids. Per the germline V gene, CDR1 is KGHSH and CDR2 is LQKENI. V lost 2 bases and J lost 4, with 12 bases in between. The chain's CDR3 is CASSPSQGQYEQYF. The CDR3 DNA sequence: TGTGCCAGCTCACCATCACAGGGTCAATACGAGCAGTACTTC.

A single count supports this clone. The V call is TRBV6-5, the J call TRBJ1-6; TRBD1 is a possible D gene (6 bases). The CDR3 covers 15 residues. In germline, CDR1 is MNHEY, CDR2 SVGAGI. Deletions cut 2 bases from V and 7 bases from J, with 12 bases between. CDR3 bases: TGTGCCAGCAGTTACGGGGGCGCGGAGAATTCACCCCTCCACTTT. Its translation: CASSYGGAENSPLHF.

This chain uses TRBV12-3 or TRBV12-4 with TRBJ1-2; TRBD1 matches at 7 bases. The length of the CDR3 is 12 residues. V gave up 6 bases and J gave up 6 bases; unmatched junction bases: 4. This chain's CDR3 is CASRTGTHGYTF. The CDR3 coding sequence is TGTGCCAGCAGGACAGGGACCCATGGCTACACCTTC.

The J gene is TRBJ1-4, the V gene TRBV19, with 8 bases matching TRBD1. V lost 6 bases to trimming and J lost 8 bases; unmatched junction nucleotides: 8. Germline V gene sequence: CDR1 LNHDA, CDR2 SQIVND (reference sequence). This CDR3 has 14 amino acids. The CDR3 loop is CASSGPGGFEKLFF. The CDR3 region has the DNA TGTGCCAGTAGCGGACCAGGGGGCTTCGAAAAACTGTTTTTT. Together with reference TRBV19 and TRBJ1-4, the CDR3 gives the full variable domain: DGGITQSPKYLFRKEGQNVTLSCEQNLNHDAMYWYRQDPGQGLRLIYYSQIVNDFQKGDIAEGYSVSREKKESFPLTVTSAQKNPTAFYLCASSGPGGFEKLFFGSGTQLSVL.

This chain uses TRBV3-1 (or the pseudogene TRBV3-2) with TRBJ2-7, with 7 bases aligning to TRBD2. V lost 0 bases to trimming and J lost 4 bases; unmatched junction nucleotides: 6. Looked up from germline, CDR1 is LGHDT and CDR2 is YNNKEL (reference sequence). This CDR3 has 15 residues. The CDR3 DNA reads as TGTGCCAGCAGCCAAGATTGGAGGGGAGGGTACGAGCAGTACTTC. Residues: CASSQDWRGGYEQYF.